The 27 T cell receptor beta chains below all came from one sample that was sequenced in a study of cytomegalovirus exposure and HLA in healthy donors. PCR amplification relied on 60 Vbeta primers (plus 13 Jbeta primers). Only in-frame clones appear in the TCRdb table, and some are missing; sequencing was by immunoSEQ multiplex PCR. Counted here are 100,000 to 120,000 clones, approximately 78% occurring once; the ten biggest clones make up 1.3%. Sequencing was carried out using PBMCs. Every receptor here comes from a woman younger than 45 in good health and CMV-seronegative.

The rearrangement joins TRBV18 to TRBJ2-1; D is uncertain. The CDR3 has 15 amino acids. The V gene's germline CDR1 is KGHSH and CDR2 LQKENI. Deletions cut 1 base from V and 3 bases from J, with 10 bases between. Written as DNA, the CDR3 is TGTGCCAGCTCACCACGGTTGCCAGGCTACAATGAGCAGTTCTTC. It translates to CASSPRLPGYNEQFF.

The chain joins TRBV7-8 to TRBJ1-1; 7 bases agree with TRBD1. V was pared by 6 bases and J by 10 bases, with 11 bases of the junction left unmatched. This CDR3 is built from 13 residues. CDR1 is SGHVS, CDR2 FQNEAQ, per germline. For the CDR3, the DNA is TGTGCCAGCAGGCCCGGACAGGCTGTTCGAGCTTTCTTT. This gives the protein CASRPGQAVRAFF. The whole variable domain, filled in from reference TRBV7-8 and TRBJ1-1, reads GAGVSQSPRYKVAKRGQDVALRCDPISGHVSLFWYQQALGQGPEFLTYFQNEAQLDKSGLPSDRFFAERPEGSVSTLKIQRTQQEDSAVYLCASRPGQAVRAFFGQGTRLTVV.

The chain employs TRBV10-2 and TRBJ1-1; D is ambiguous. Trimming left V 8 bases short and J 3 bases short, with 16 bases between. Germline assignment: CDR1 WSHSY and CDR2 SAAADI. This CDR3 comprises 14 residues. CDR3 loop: CASRPRGGYTEAFF. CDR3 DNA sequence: TGCGCCAGCCGTCCTCGGGGAGGCTACACTGAAGCTTTCTTT.

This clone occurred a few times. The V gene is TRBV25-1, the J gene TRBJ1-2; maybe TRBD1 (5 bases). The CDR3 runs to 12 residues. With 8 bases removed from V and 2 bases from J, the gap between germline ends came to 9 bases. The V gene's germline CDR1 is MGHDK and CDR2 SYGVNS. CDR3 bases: TGTGCCAGCGGACGGGGGAACTATGGCTACACCTTC. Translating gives CASGRGNYGYTF.

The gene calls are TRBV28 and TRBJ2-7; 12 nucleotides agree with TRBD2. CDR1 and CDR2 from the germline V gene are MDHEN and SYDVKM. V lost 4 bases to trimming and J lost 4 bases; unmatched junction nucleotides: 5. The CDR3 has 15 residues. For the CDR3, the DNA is TGTGCCAGCAGTTCGCGTCTAGCGGGGGGGTACGAGCAGTACTTC. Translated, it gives CASSSRLAGGYEQYF. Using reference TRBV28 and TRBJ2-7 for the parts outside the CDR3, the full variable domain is DVKVTQSSRYLVKRTGEKVFLECVQDMDHENMFWYRQDPGLGLRLIYFSYDVKMKEKGDIPEGYSVSREKKERFSLILESASTNQTSMYLCASSSRLAGGYEQYFGPGTRLTVT.

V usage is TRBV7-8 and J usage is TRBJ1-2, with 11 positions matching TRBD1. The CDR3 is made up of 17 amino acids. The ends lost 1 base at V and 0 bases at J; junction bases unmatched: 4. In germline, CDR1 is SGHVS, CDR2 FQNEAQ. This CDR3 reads CASSLGTGGQANYGYTF. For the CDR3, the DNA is TGTGCCAGCAGCTTAGGGACAGGGGGCCAAGCTAACTATGGCTACACCTTC.

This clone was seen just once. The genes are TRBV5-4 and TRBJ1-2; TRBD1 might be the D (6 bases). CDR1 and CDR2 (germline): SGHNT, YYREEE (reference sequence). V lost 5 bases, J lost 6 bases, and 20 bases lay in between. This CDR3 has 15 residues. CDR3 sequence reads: CASRGTGFSGDGYTF. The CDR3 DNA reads TGTGCCAGCAGAGGTACAGGGTTCTCGGGCGATGGCTACACCTTC.

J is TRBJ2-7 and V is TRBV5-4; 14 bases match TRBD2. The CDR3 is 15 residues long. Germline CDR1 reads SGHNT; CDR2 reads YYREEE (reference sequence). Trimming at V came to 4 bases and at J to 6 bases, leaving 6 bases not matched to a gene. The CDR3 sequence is CASSPMGLAGVEQYF. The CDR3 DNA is TGTGCCAGCAGCCCAATGGGACTAGCGGGAGTCGAGCAGTACTTC. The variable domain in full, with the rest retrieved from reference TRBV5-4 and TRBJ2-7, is ETGVTQSPTHLIKTRGQQVTLRCSSQSGHNTVSWYQQALGQGPQFIFQYYREEENGRGNFPPRFSGLQFPNYSSELNVNALELDDSALYLCASSPMGLAGVEQYFGPGTRLTVT.

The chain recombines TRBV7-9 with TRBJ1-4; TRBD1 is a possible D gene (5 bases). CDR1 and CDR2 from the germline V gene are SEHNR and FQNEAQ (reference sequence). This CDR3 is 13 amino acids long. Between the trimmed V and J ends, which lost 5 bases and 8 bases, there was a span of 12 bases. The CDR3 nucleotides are TGTGCCAGCAGCCCTCAGGGCTTAGAAAAACTGTTTTTT. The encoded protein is CASSPQGLEKLFF.

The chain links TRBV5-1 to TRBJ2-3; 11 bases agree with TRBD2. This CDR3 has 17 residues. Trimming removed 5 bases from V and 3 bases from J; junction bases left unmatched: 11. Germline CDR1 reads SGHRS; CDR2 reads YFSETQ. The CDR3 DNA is TGCGCCAGCAGACGCGGCAATAGCGGGAGGGGTACAGATACGCAGTATTTT. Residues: CASRRGNSGRGTDTQYF.

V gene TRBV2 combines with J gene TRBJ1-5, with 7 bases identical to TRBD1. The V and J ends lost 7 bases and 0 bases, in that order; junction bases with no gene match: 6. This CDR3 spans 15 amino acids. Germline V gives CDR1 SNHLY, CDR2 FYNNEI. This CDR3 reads CASTLQGNSNQPQHF. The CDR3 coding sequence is TGTGCCAGCACCCTACAGGGGAATAGCAATCAGCCCCAGCATTTT.

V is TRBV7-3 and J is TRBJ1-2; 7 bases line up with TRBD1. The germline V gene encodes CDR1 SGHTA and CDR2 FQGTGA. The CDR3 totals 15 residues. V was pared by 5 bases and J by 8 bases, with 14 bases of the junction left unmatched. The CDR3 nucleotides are TGTGCCAGCAGCCTTGACATCACAGACAGGGACGGCTACACCTTC. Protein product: CASSLDITDRDGYTF. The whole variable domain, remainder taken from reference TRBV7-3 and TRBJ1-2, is GAGVSQTPSNKVTEKGKYVELRCDPISGHTALYWYRQSLGQGPEFLIYFQGTGAADDSGLPNDRFFAVRPEGSVSTLKIQRTERGDSAVYLCASSLDITDRDGYTFGSGTRLTVV.

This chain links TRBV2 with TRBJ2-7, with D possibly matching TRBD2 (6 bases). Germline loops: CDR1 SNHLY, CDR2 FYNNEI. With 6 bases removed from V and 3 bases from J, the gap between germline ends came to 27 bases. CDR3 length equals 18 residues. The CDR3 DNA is TGTGCCAGCAGGGAGGGCCCTTCTCGGCAGGTGGGGTTCTACGAGCAGTACTTC. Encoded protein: CASREGPSRQVGFYEQYF.

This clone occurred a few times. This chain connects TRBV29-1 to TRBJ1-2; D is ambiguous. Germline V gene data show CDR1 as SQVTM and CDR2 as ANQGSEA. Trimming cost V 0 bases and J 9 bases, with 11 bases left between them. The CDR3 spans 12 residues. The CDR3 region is CSVEDVNSRYTF. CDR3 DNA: TGCAGCGTTGAAGACGTTAACAGCCGCTACACCTTC.

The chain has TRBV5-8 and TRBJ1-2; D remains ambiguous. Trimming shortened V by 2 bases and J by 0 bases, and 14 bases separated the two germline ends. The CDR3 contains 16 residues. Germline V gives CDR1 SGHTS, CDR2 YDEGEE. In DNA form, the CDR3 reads TGTGCCAGCAGCTTTCCTTATCACAGCTCTAACTATGGCTACACCTTC. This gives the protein CASSFPYHSSNYGYTF.

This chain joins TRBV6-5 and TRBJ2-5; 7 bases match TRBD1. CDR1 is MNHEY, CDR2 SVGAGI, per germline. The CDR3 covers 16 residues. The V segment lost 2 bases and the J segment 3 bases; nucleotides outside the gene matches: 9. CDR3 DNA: TGTGCCAGCAGTTACCAGGGCAGGGGGTTAAAAGAGACCCAGTACTTC. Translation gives CASSYQGRGLKETQYF.

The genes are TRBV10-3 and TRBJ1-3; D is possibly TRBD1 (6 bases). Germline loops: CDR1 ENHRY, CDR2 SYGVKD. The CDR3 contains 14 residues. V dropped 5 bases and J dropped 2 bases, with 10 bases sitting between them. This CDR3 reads CAISPGDPGNTIYF. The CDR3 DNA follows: TGTGCCATCAGTCCAGGGGATCCTGGAAACACCATATATTTT.

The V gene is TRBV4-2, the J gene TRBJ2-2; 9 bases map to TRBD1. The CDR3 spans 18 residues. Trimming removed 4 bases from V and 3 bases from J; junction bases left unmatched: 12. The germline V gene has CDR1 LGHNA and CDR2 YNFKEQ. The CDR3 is CASSLGGLGTGHTGELFF. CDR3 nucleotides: TGTGCCAGCAGCCTAGGTGGGCTCGGGACAGGGCACACCGGGGAGCTGTTTTTT.

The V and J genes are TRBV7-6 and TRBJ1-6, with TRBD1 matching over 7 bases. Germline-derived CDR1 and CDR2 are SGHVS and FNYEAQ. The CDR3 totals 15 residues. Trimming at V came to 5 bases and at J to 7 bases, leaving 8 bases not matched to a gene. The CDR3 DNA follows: TGTGCCAGCAGCCCCAAGGACAGGTTCAATTCACCCCTCCACTTT. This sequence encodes CASSPKDRFNSPLHF.

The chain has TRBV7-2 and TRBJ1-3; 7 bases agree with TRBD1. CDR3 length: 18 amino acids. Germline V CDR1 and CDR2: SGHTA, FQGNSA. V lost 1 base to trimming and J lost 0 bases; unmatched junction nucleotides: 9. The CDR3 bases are TGTGCCAGCAGCTTAGAAGGGACAGTCACTTACTCTGGAAACACCATATATTTT. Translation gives CASSLEGTVTYSGNTIYF.

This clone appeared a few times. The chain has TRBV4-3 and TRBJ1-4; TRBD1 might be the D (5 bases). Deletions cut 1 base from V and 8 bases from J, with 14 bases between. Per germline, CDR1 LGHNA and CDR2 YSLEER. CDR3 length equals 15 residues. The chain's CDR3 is CASSQVEGVGEKLFF. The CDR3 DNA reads TGCGCCAGCAGCCAAGTTGAAGGGGTTGGGGAAAAACTGTTTTTT.

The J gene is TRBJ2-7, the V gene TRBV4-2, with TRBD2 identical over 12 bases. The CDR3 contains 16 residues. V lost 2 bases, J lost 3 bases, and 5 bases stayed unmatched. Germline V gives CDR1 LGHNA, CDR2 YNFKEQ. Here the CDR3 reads CASSQHRTSGIYEQYF. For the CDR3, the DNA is TGTGCCAGCAGCCAACACCGGACTAGCGGGATCTACGAGCAGTACTTC.

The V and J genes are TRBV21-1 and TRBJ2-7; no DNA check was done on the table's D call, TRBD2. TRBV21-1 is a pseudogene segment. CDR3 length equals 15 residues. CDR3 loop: CASSKVRRAFYEQYF. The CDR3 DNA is TGTGCCAGCAGCAAAGTCCGGCGGGCATTTTACGAGCAGTACTTC.

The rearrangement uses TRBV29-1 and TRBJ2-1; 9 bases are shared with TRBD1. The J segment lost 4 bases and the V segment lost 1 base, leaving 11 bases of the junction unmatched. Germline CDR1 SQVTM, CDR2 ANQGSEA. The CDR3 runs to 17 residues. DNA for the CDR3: TGCAGCGTTGAAGGGGAGTCCGGGACAGGGCGGTACAATGAGCAGTTCTTC. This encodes CSVEGESGTGRYNEQFF.

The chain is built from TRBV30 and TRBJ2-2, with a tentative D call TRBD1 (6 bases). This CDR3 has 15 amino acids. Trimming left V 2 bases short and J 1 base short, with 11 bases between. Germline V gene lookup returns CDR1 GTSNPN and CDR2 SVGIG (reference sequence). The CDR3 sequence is CAWSRGQLNTGELFF. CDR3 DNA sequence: TGTGCCTGGAGTCGCGGACAGTTGAACACCGGGGAGCTGTTTTTT.

The CDR3 DNA reads TGTGCCACCAGCAGAGATCTGCAGGGGGCGGGCACTGAAGCTTTCTTT. It is translated as CATSRDLQGAGTEAFF. The chain employs TRBV15 and TRBJ1-1, with TRBD1 identical over 8 bases. CDR3 size: 16 residues. Germline CDR1 LNHNV, CDR2 YYDKDF (reference sequence). Losses at the gene ends were 0 bases for V and 4 bases for J; bases not matched to a gene: 7.

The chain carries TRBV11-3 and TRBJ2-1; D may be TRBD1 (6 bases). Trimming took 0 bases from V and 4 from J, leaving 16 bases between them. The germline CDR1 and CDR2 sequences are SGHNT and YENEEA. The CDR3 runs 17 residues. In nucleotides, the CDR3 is TGTGCCAGCAGCTTAGAGGCAGGGGAAATACCTTACAATGAGCAGTTCTTC. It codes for CASSLEAGEIPYNEQFF.